The 21 T cell receptor beta chains listed next were all sequenced from one sample in a study of blood T cell repertoires in COVID-19. Produced via immunoSEQ multiplex PCR; TCRdb's table is partial and in-frame only. The sample lists about 160,000 clones; roughly 87% were seen once. The material sequenced was peripheral blood. These receptor sequences come from a woman aged 55 to 70 who had recovered from COVID-19.

The chain is built from TRBV10-3 and TRBJ1-1; D call uncertain. Germline-derived CDR1 and CDR2 are ENHRY and SYGVKD. The CDR3 has 16 residues. Trimming removed 10 bases at V and 0 bases at J, with 21 bases between. In DNA form, the CDR3 reads TGTGCCACCCAGACGGGGTTTGGATTCATGAACACTGAAGCTTTCTTT. This sequence encodes CATQTGFGFMNTEAFF.

The gene calls are TRBV3-1 (or the pseudogene TRBV3-2) and TRBJ1-3; D might be TRBD1 (6 bases). The germline CDR1 and CDR2 sequences are LGHDT and YNNKEL (reference sequence). The V end lost 0 bases, the J end lost 4 bases, and 7 bases lay between the germline ends. The CDR3 sequence is 14 residues long. The CDR3 loop is CASSQETGGNTIYF. In nucleotides, the CDR3 is TGTGCCAGCAGCCAAGAAACAGGGGGAAACACCATATATTTT.

This clone has only one observation. The chain has TRBV10-2 and TRBJ2-3; TRBD1 matches at 9 bases. In germline, CDR1 is WSHSY, CDR2 SAAADI. This CDR3 is built from 15 residues. The V gene end was trimmed by 6 bases and the J gene end by 2 bases; junction bases not matched to a gene: 6. CDR3 nucleotide sequence: TGCGCCAGCAGGGGGACAGGGACACCCACAGATACGCAGTATTTT. Amino acids: CASRGTGTPTDTQYF.

The chain carries TRBV20-1 and TRBJ1-5; D may be TRBD1 (5 bases). This CDR3 has 10 residues. Germline assignment: CDR1 DFQATT and CDR2 SNEGSKA (reference sequence). Trimming removed 5 bases from V and 7 bases from J, with 6 bases in between. As DNA, the CDR3 is TGCAGTGCTGGGGGGCAGCCCCAGCATTTT. Protein: CSAGGQPQHF.

This rearrangement joins TRBV9 to TRBJ1-1; TRBD1 is a possible D gene (6 bases). CDR1 is SGDLS and CDR2 is YYNGEE in the germline V gene. Trimming pared 5 bases from V and 11 bases from J, leaving 19 bases between. This CDR3 has 13 amino acids. The CDR3 nucleotides read TGTGCCAGCAGACTTGGGGGCAGGATGGAGGCTTTCTTT. This translates into CASRLGGRMEAFF.

Only one count was recorded for this clone. This chain connects TRBV6-5 to TRBJ1-1, with D tentatively TRBD1 (5 bases). CDR3 length equals 16 residues. Between the trimmed V and J ends, which lost 2 bases and 0 bases, there was a span of 13 bases. Germline-derived CDR1 and CDR2 are MNHEY and SVGAGI. The CDR3 DNA is TGTGCCAGCAGTTACGAGGCGAGACAGATGAACACTGAAGCTTTCTTT. Protein product: CASSYEARQMNTEAFF.

The DNA for the CDR3 is TGTGCCAGTAGTCTCTACAGGGGATATCAGCCCCAGCATTTT. Encoded protein: CASSLYRGYQPQHF. The J gene is TRBJ1-5, the V gene TRBV19; 7 bases map to TRBD1. The CDR3 runs to 14 residues. V was pared by 5 bases and J by 5 bases, with 6 bases of the junction left unmatched. Germline CDR1 is LNHDA and CDR2 is SQIVND (reference sequence).

The genes are TRBV9 and TRBJ1-5; TRBD1 matches 8 bases. CDR1 SGDLS and CDR2 YYNGEE come from the germline V gene. This CDR3 has 17 residues. V trimming: 4 bases; J trimming: 3 bases; junction bases outside the gene matches: 12. CDR3 sequence (DNA): TGTGCCAGCAGCCCCTCTTCCGGGACAGGTTTCAATCAGCCCCAGCATTTT. Translating gives CASSPSSGTGFNQPQHF.

The rearrangement joins TRBV27 to TRBJ1-1; D unresolved. This CDR3 contains 11 residues. CDR1 and CDR2 from the germline V gene are MNHEY and SMNVEV (reference sequence). The ends were cut back, 2 bases at V and 7 bases at J, with 5 bases in the middle. CDR3 protein: CASSLGSEAFF. CDR3 sequence (DNA): TGTGCCAGCAGTTTAGGGAGTGAAGCTTTCTTT.

The gene calls are TRBV19 and TRBJ1-1; no definite D call. The CDR3 spans 14 residues. In germline, CDR1 is LNHDA, CDR2 SQIVND (reference sequence). Trimming took off 7 bases at V and 0 bases at J, with 12 bases between the two ends. In DNA form, the CDR3 reads TGTGCCAGTACCTCTCTAACCTTGAACACTGAAGCTTTCTTT. It is translated as CASTSLTLNTEAFF.

V gene TRBV10-3 combines with J gene TRBJ1-4; possible D gene TRBD1, 5 bases. The germline CDR1 and CDR2 sequences are ENHRY and SYGVKD. V lost 6 bases and J lost 6, with 14 bases in between. The CDR3 runs 14 residues. The CDR3 DNA reads TGTGCCATCAGCGACAGTCGGTCAGATGAAAAACTGTTTTTT. Translation gives CAISDSRSDEKLFF.

The table lists this clone with a count of one. The CDR3 here is CASSPRQGSPLHF. The CDR3, as DNA: TGTGCCAGCAGCCCACGACAGGGATCACCCCTCCACTTT. This chain joins TRBV5-4 and TRBJ1-6; TRBD1 agrees at 7 bases. The length of the CDR3 is 13 residues. Trimming took 4 bases from V and 10 from J; bases not matched to a gene: 5. Germline lookup yields CDR1 SGHNT and CDR2 YYREEE (reference sequence).

This chain connects TRBV24-1 to TRBJ2-1, with 10 bases lining up with TRBD2. Unmatched junction bases numbered 5, after V lost 0 bases and J lost 7 bases. The V gene's germline CDR1 is KGHDR and CDR2 SFDVKD. The CDR3 length is 16 residues. The CDR3 protein is CATSDLSGGAANEQFF. The CDR3 coding sequence is TGTGCCACCAGTGATTTGAGCGGGGGGGCGGCAAATGAGCAGTTCTTC.

This clone was detected only a few times. The V and J genes are TRBV23-1 and TRBJ2-7; tentatively, D is TRBD1 (5 bases). TRBV23-1 is filed as an ORF, its function uncertain. The V and J ends lost 11 bases and 2 bases respectively, with 19 bases between them. This CDR3 comprises 14 residues. The CDR3 sequence: CAPLGRVLTYEQYF. The CDR3 bases are TGCGCCCCCCTCGGCAGGGTCCTTACCTACGAGCAGTACTTC.

V usage is TRBV6-5 and J usage is TRBJ2-7; the D gene is possibly TRBD1 (6 bases). In germline, CDR1 is MNHEY, CDR2 SVGAGI. Trimming shortened V by 5 bases and J by 9 bases, and 14 bases separated the two germline ends. The CDR3 is 12 amino acids. CDR3 amino acids: CASSLRDRRQYF. The CDR3 DNA follows: TGTGCCAGCAGTCTGCGAGACAGGCGGCAGTACTTC.

This chain links TRBV10-1 with TRBJ2-7; TRBD1 matches 8 bases. The CDR3 runs to 20 residues. The junction had 27 bases not matched to a gene; V was cut back by 11 bases and J by 0 bases. Looked up from germline, CDR1 is WNHNN and CDR2 is SYGVQD (reference sequence). CDR3 nucleotides: TGCGCCGGCACCAATCCGACAAGACAGGGGAATGAAGCGGGCTCCTACGAGCAGTACTTC. Residues: CAGTNPTRQGNEAGSYEQYF.

The rearrangement links TRBV5-1 to TRBJ1-2; TRBD1 matches at 10 bases. The ends lost 4 bases at V and 14 bases at J; junction bases unmatched: 8. CDR3 length: 12 residues. Germline V gives CDR1 SGHRS, CDR2 YFSETQ. CDR3 loop: CASSLTGGAKTF. In DNA form, the CDR3 reads TGCGCCAGCAGCCTGACAGGGGGCGCGAAAACCTTC.

J is TRBJ1-1 and V is TRBV5-1; D may be TRBD1 (5 bases). V was pared by 3 bases and J by 0 bases, with 9 bases between. The CDR3 runs to 14 residues. Germline CDR1 is SGHRS and CDR2 is YFSETQ. The CDR3 DNA is TGCGCCAGCAGCTCTCAGACAGTGAACACTGAAGCTTTCTTT. Translated, it gives CASSSQTVNTEAFF.

The chain carries TRBV4-2 and TRBJ1-4; TRBD1 might be the D (6 bases). V was pared by 0 bases and J by 5 bases, with 13 bases between. CDR3 length: 16 amino acids. Per germline, CDR1 LGHNA and CDR2 YNFKEQ. The CDR3 DNA is TGTGCCAGCAGCCAAGATCAGGCAGGGGAGAATGAAAAACTGTTTTTT. The encoded protein is CASSQDQAGENEKLFF.

This chain joins TRBV4-3 and TRBJ2-3; weak D call: TRBD1 (5 bases). In germline, CDR1 is LGHNA, CDR2 YSLEER. CDR3 length: 16 amino acids. The V gene lost 4 bases and the J gene lost 2 bases, with 16 bases spanning the gap. Written as DNA, the CDR3 is TGCGCCAGCAGCCTTGGACAACGGCTATTCACAGATACGCAGTATTTT. Encoded protein: CASSLGQRLFTDTQYF.

The rearrangement uses TRBV7-9 and TRBJ1-3; the D is unclear. CDR3 length equals 15 residues. Germline V gene lookup returns CDR1 SEHNR and CDR2 FQNEAQ (reference sequence). The germline V and J ends were trimmed by 1 base and 1 base, with 8 bases remaining between them. The CDR3 protein is CASSLDGRSGNTIYF. CDR3 nucleotide sequence: TGTGCCAGCAGCTTAGACGGCAGGTCTGGAAACACCATATATTTT.